Shown below are 19 T cell receptor beta chains from a single sample sequenced in a study of blood T cell repertoires in COVID-19 (dated by TCRdb to the early 2020s). Library method: the immunoSEQ multiplex PCR assay. Sourced from immuneACCESS, this table was stored by TCRdb with only in-frame sequences that have V and J called. A share of the clones is absent; for the studies checked, an unresolved V gene accounts for under half, and the remainder has no known explanation. For this sample the table gives 450,000 or so clones, of which about 91% were detected only once. The leading ten clones occupy about 1.4% of the sample. The sequenced sample was peripheral blood. The receptors stem from a woman between 40 and 50 years old with COVID-19, enrolled during active disease.

This clone is a singleton in its sample. CDR3 residues: CASRLQGDYGYTF. The CDR3, as DNA: TGTGCCAGCAGACTACAGGGCGACTATGGCTACACCTTC. V is TRBV28 and J is TRBJ1-2; D is perhaps TRBD1 (6 bases). Trimming took 6 bases from V and 3 from J, leaving 11 bases between them. This CDR3 is built from 13 residues. Germline CDR1 is MDHEN and CDR2 is SYDVKM.

V and J are TRBV27 and TRBJ2-3, with D hard to call. Deletions cut 3 bases from V and 0 bases from J, with 7 bases between. This CDR3 region has 14 residues. CDR1 MNHEY and CDR2 SMNVEV come from the germline V gene (reference sequence). Written as DNA, the CDR3 is TGTGCCAGCAGTTTGGCCGTGAGCACAGATACGCAGTATTTT. It yields the protein CASSLAVSTDTQYF.

V and J are TRBV6-5 and TRBJ1-5; maybe TRBD1 (5 bases). The V gene lost 2 bases and the J gene lost 5 bases, with 10 bases spanning the gap. The germline V gene encodes CDR1 MNHEY and CDR2 SVGAGI. This CDR3 has 14 residues. CDR3 sequence reads: CASSYSQGHQPQHF. In DNA form, the CDR3 reads TGTGCCAGCAGTTACAGTCAGGGCCATCAGCCCCAGCATTTT.

The V call is TRBV9, the J call TRBJ2-5; 13 bases match TRBD2. CDR3 length equals 16 residues. Unmatched junction bases numbered 4, after V lost 0 bases and J lost 5 bases. Looked up from germline, CDR1 is SGDLS and CDR2 is YYNGEE. The CDR3: CASSVALAGGRETQYF. CDR3 DNA sequence: TGTGCCAGCAGCGTAGCACTAGCGGGGGGGCGGGAGACCCAGTACTTC.

This clone was observed once. The gene calls are TRBV7-9 and TRBJ1-2, with D tentatively TRBD1 (6 bases). Between the trimmed V and J ends, which lost 5 bases and 0 bases, there was a span of 19 bases. CDR3 length: 17 residues. CDR1 and CDR2 (germline): SEHNR, FQNEAQ (reference sequence). The DNA for the CDR3 is TGTGCCAGCAGCCTGGTACGTCAGGGGCCCTCTAACTATGGCTACACCTTC. Protein product: CASSLVRQGPSNYGYTF.

V is TRBV11-3 and J is TRBJ2-1, with TRBD2 as a possible D gene (6 bases). The germline CDR1 and CDR2 sequences are SGHNT and YENEEA. This CDR3 has 17 residues. V dropped 0 bases and J dropped 10 bases, with 22 bases sitting between them. The CDR3 protein is CASSLDLGGRSWGEQFF. In nucleotides, the CDR3 is TGTGCCAGCAGCTTAGATCTCGGAGGGCGGTCGTGGGGCGAGCAGTTCTTC.

V usage is TRBV9 and J usage is TRBJ1-2, with 8 nucleotides matching TRBD1. The CDR3 runs 16 residues. The germline gives CDR1 SGDLS, CDR2 YYNGEE. The J segment lost 7 bases and the V segment lost 6 bases, leaving 17 bases of the junction unmatched. The CDR3 loop reads CASTQRGRGQVGGYTF. The CDR3 nucleotides read TGTGCCAGCACTCAAAGGGGCAGGGGACAGGTCGGTGGCTACACCTTC.

This clone showed up just once. The rearrangement links TRBV5-1 to TRBJ1-6, with D perhaps TRBD1 (5 bases). The CDR3 totals 16 residues. V gave up 4 bases and J gave up 0 bases, with 11 bases separating them. Per germline, CDR1 SGHRS and CDR2 YFSETQ. CDR3 nucleotides: TGCGCCAGCAGCAGGCAGGGTTTCTCCTATAATTCACCCCTCCACTTT. This codes for CASSRQGFSYNSPLHF.

V gene TRBV28 combines with J gene TRBJ1-1; 10 bases are shared with TRBD1. J lost 10 bases, V lost 6 bases, and 11 bases had no gene match. This CDR3 comprises 14 residues. Germline assignment: CDR1 MDHEN and CDR2 SYDVKM. This CDR3 is CASRGPGQGIRAFF. Written as DNA, the CDR3 is TGTGCCAGCAGGGGCCCGGGACAGGGGATTAGAGCTTTCTTT.

This chain joins TRBV19 and TRBJ2-1; 8 positions agree with TRBD2. Germline trimming cut 6 bases from V and 0 bases from J; bases unmatched to any gene: 7. This CDR3 is built from 16 residues. Germline lookup yields CDR1 LNHDA and CDR2 SQIVND (reference sequence). This CDR3 is CASRSKLAASYNEQFF. The CDR3 region has the DNA TGTGCCAGTAGGAGCAAACTAGCGGCCTCCTACAATGAGCAGTTCTTC.

The chain is built from TRBV25-1 and TRBJ2-3; D is ambiguous. Trimming cost V 3 bases and J 1 base, with 11 bases left between them. Per the germline V gene, CDR1 is MGHDK and CDR2 is SYGVNS. CDR3 length: 15 amino acids. This chain's CDR3 is CASSEARMGTDTQYF. CDR3 DNA sequence: TGTGCCAGCAGTGAGGCCAGGATGGGCACAGATACGCAGTATTTT.

The rearrangement uses TRBV6-5 and TRBJ1-5, with D hard to call. V lost 8 bases to trimming and J lost 2 bases, with 10 bases between them. Germline V gives CDR1 MNHEY, CDR2 SVGAGI. CDR3 length: 13 residues. This CDR3 is CASSVVGNQPQHF. Written as DNA, the CDR3 is TGTGCCAGCTCGGTGGTAGGCAATCAGCCCCAGCATTTT.

The rearrangement joins TRBV28 to TRBJ1-5; D ambiguous. Germline V gene lookup returns CDR1 MDHEN and CDR2 SYDVKM. The CDR3 is 11 amino acids. This chain's CDR3 is CGAGLIQPQHF. The CDR3 nucleotides read TGTGGGGCTGGATTAATCCAGCCCCAGCATTTT.

V usage is TRBV5-1 and J usage is TRBJ2-2; D unclear. Germline V gene lookup returns CDR1 SGHRS and CDR2 YFSETQ. This CDR3 is built from 16 residues. Trimming pared 0 bases from V and 5 bases from J, leaving 14 bases between. This CDR3 reads CASSLAAHSGTGELFF. The CDR3 DNA follows: TGCGCCAGCAGCTTGGCCGCACACTCAGGAACCGGGGAGCTGTTTTTT.

The chain employs TRBV6-2 or TRBV6-3 and TRBJ2-7; 8 bases line up with TRBD2. This CDR3 contains 16 residues. From germline, CDR1 is MNHEY and CDR2 SVGEGT. V was clipped by 2 bases and J by 6 bases; unmatched bases: 12. Here the CDR3 reads CASSYPLAGRNIEQYF. In DNA, the CDR3 is TGTGCCAGCAGTTACCCCTTAGCGGGGAGGAATATCGAGCAGTACTTC.

The chain joins TRBV7-2 to TRBJ2-2; 8 positions agree with TRBD2. Germline V gene data show CDR1 as SGHTA and CDR2 as FQGNSA. The CDR3 contains 15 residues. The V segment lost 6 bases and the J segment 6 bases; nucleotides outside the gene matches: 9. The CDR3 nucleotides read TGTGCCAGCAGTGTAGGACTAGCAGGCTCCGGGGAGCTGTTTTTT. Translating it yields CASSVGLAGSGELFF.

This chain connects TRBV7-2 to TRBJ2-7, with D possibly matching TRBD1 (7 bases). The V and J ends lost 4 bases and 3 bases respectively, with 19 bases between them. Germline CDR1 and CDR2: SGHTA and FQGNSA. This CDR3 spans 16 amino acids. The chain's CDR3 is CASSSLSGGGLYEQYF. The CDR3 bases are TGTGCCAGCAGCTCCCTGTCAGGAGGGGGCCTCTACGAGCAGTACTTC.

This clone was counted once. The chain recombines TRBV27 with TRBJ2-1; 8 nucleotides agree with TRBD1. The length of the CDR3 is 15 residues. Trimming at V came to 3 bases and at J to 4 bases, leaving 5 bases not matched to a gene. Germline-derived CDR1 and CDR2 are MNHEY and SMNVEV (reference sequence). The CDR3 DNA sequence: TGTGCCAGCAGTTTGAGGACAGGGTTATACAATGAGCAGTTCTTC. Amino acid sequence: CASSLRTGLYNEQFF.

A single count supports this clone. The CDR3 DNA follows: TGTGCCGCCGCCCGGACAGTAACAACTAATGAAAAACTGTTTTTT. Amino acids: CAAARTVTTNEKLFF. The V and J genes are TRBV6-5 and TRBJ1-4; TRBD1 might be the D (6 bases). V was trimmed by 11 bases and J by 0 bases, leaving 16 bases between them. Germline CDR1 MNHEY, CDR2 SVGAGI. This CDR3 region has 15 residues.